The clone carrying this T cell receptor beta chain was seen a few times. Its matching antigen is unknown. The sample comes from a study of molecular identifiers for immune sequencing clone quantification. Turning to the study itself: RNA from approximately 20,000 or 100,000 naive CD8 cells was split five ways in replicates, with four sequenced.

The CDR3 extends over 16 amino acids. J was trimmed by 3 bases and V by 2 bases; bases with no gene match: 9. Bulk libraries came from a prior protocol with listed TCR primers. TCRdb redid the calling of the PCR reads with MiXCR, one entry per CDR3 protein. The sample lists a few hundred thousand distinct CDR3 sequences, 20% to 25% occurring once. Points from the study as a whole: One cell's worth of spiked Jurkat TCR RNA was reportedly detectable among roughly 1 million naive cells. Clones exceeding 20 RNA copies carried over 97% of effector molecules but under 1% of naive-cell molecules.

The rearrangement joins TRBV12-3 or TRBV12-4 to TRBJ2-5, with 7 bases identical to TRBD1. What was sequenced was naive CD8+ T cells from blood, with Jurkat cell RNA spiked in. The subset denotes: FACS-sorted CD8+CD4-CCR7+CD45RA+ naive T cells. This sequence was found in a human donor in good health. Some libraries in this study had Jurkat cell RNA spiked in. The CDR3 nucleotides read TGTGCCAGCAGTTTACTGAACCGGGACAGAAAAGAGACCCAGTACTTC. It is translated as CASSLLNRDRKETQYF.